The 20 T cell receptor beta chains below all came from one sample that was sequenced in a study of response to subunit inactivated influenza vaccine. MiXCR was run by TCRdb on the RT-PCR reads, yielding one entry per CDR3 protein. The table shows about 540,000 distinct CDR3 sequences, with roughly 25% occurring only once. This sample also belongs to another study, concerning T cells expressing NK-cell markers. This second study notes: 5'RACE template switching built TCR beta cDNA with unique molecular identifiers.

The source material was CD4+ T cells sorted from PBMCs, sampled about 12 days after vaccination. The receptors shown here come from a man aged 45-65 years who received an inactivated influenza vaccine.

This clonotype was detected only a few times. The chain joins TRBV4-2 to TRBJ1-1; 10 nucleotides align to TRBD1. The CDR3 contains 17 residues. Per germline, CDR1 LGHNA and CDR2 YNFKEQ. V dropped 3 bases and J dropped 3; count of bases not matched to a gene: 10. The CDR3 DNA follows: TGTGCCAGCAGCCAGGGGACAGGGGCGGGTTTCGACACTGAAGCTTTCTTT. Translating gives CASSQGTGAGFDTEAFF.

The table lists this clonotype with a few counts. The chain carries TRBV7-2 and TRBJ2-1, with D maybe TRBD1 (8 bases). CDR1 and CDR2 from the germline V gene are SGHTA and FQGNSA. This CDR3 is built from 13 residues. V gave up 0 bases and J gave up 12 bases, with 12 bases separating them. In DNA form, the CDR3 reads TGTGCCAGCAGCTTAGCGGGGGGGACAGGGCAGTTCTTC. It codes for CASSLAGGTGQFF.

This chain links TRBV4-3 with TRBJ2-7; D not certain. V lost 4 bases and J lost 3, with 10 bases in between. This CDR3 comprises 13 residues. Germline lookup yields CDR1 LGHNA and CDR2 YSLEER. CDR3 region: CASSRSRNYEQYF. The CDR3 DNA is TGCGCCAGCAGCCGCTCTAGAAACTACGAGCAGTACTTC.

The CDR3 bases are TGTGCCAGCAGCTTAGATCGGTCTAGCGGGGGGCAGTTCTTC. Residues: CASSLDRSSGGQFF. V is TRBV7-2 and J is TRBJ2-1, with 10 bases fitting TRBD2. Trimming removed 1 base from V and 12 bases from J; junction bases left unmatched: 6. CDR3 length equals 14 residues. CDR1 SGHTA and CDR2 FQGNSA come from the germline V gene.

CDR3 region: CASRPIPGTGDRETQYF. Here the CDR3 DNA reads TGTGCCAGCAGACCTATCCCCGGGACAGGGGACCGAGAGACCCAGTACTTC. V usage is TRBV6-2 or TRBV6-3 and J usage is TRBJ2-5, with 10 bases aligning to TRBD1. Per the germline V gene, CDR1 is MNHEY and CDR2 is SVGEGT. V dropped 6 bases and J dropped 4; count of bases not matched to a gene: 14. The length of the CDR3 is 17 residues.

The CDR3 region is CASSTALDIADTQYF. The CDR3 DNA reads TGTGCCAGCTCCACCGCTCTAGATATCGCAGATACGCAGTATTTT. The chain joins TRBV6-2 or TRBV6-3 to TRBJ2-3; D ambiguous. Trimming pared 8 bases from V and 4 bases from J, leaving 19 bases between. The CDR3 runs 15 residues. The germline CDR1 and CDR2 sequences are MNHEY and SVGEGT.

The CDR3 region is CASSDRGARQETQYF. DNA of the CDR3: TGTGCCAGCAGCGACAGGGGCGCTAGGCAAGAGACCCAGTACTTC. The chain is built from TRBV5-4 and TRBJ2-5; 8 positions match TRBD1. With 4 bases clipped from V and 2 bases from J, the junction kept 7 bases outside the gene matches. In germline, CDR1 is SGHNT, CDR2 YYREEE (reference sequence). The CDR3 consists of 15 residues.

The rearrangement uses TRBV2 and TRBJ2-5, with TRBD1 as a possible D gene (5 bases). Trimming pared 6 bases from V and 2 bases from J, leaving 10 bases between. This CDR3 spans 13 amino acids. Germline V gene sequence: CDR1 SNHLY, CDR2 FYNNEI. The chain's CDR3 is CASRRTLQETQYF. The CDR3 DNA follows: TGTGCCAGCAGGAGGACACTTCAAGAGACCCAGTACTTC. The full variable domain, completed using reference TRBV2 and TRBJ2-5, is EPEVTQTPSHQVTQMGQEVILRCVPISNHLYFYWYRQILGQKVEFLVSFYNNEISEKSEIFDDQFSVERPDGSNFTLKIRSTKLEDSAMYFCASRRTLQETQYFGPGTRLLVL.

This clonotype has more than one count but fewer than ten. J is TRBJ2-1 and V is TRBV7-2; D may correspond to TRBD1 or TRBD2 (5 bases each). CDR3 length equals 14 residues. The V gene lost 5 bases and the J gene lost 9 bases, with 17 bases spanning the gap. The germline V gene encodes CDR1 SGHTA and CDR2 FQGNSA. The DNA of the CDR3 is TGTGCCAGCAGCAACACGGGACGTTATTCTGAGCAGTTCTTC. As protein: CASSNTGRYSEQFF.

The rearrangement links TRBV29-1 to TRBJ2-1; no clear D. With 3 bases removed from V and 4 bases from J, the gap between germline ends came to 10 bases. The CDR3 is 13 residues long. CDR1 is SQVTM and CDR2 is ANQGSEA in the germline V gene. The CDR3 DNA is TGCAGCGTTGATAGCCCTCGGTACAATGAGCAGTTCTTC. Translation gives CSVDSPRYNEQFF.

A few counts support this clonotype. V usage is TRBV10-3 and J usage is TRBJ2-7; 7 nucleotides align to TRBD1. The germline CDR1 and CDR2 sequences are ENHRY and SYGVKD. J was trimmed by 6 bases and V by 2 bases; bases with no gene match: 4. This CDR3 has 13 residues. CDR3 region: CAISEEQGREQYF. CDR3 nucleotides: TGTGCCATCAGTGAGGAACAGGGGCGCGAGCAGTACTTC.

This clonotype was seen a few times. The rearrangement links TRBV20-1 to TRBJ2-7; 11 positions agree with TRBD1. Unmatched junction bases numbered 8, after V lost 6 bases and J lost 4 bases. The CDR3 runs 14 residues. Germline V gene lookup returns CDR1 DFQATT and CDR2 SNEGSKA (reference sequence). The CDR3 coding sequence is TGCAGTGCCGGACAGGGGGCGAATATGTACGAGCAGTACTTC. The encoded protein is CSAGQGANMYEQYF.

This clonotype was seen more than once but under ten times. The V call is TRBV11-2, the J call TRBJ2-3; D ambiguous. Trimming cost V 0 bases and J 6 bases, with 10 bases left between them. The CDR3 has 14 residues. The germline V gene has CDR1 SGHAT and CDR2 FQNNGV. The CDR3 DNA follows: TGTGCCAGCAGCTTAGATAACTCGAGGGATACGCAGTATTTT. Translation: CASSLDNSRDTQYF.

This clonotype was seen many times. CDR3 in amino acids: CASSLASKNQPQHF. The CDR3 bases are TGTGCCAGCAGCTTGGCCAGTAAGAATCAGCCCCAGCATTTT. The chain has TRBV5-6 and TRBJ1-5; no clear D gene. The V end lost 0 bases, the J end lost 4 bases, and 8 bases lay between the germline ends. Germline V gene lookup returns CDR1 SGHDT and CDR2 YYEEEE. The CDR3 totals 14 residues.

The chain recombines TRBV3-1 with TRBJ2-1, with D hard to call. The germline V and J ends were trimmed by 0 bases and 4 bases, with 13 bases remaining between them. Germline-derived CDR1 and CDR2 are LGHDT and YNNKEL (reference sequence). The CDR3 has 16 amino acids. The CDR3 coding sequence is TGTGCCAGCAGCCAAGATAGTCAGATGGGGTACAATGAGCAGTTCTTC. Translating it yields CASSQDSQMGYNEQFF.

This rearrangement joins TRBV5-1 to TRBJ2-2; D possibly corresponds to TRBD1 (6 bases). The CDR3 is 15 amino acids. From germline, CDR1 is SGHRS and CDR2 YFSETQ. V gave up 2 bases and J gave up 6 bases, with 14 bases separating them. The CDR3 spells CASSLQGVFSGELFF. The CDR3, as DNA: TGCGCCAGCAGCTTACAGGGTGTTTTCTCCGGGGAGCTGTTTTTT. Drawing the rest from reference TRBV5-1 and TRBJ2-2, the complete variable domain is KAGVTQTPRYLIKTRGQQVTLSCSPISGHRSVSWYQQTPGQGLQFLFEYFSETQRNKGNFPGRFSGRQFSNSRSEMNVSTLELGDSALYLCASSLQGVFSGELFFGEGSRLTVL.

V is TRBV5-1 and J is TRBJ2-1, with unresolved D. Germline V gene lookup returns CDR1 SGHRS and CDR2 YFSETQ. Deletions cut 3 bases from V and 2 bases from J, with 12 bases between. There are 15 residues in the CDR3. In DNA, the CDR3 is TGCGCCAGCAGCTCGCTGGTGGCCCCCTACAATGAGCAGTTCTTC. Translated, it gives CASSSLVAPYNEQFF. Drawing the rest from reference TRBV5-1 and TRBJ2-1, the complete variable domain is KAGVTQTPRYLIKTRGQQVTLSCSPISGHRSVSWYQQTPGQGLQFLFEYFSETQRNKGNFPGRFSGRQFSNSRSEMNVSTLELGDSALYLCASSSLVAPYNEQFFGPGTRLTVL.

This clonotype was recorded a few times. CDR3 sequence reads: CASSQRQGQTGELFF. The CDR3 DNA follows: TGTGCCAGCAGCCAGCGACAGGGGCAGACCGGGGAGCTGTTTTTT. The chain has TRBV4-2 and TRBJ2-2, with 8 bases fitting TRBD1. Germline CDR1 is LGHNA and CDR2 is YNFKEQ. This CDR3 spans 15 amino acids. Trimming took 3 bases from V and 5 from J; bases not matched to a gene: 5.

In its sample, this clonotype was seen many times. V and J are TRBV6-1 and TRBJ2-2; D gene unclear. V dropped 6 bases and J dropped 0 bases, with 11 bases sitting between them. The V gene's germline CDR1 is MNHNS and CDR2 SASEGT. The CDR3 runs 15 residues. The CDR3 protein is CASSPRGSNTGELFF. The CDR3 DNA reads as TGTGCCAGCAGCCCTCGAGGTTCGAACACCGGGGAGCTGTTTTTT.

CDR3 amino acids: CSASLQGFGEKLFF. The CDR3 DNA reads as TGCAGTGCTAGTCTACAGGGGTTCGGGGAAAAACTGTTTTTT. J is TRBJ1-4 and V is TRBV20-1; 7 bases match TRBD1. Trimming took 3 bases from V and 8 from J; bases not matched to a gene: 9. Per germline, CDR1 DFQATT and CDR2 SNEGSKA (reference sequence). The CDR3 has 14 residues.